The 12 T cell receptor beta chains given below trace back to one sample, sequenced in a study of shared clonotypes between healthy human individuals. Clones were read by immunoSEQ multiplex PCR, and TCRdb kept only the in-frame ones, dropping some. The profile covers millions of clones, with approximately 92% appearing a single time and around 0.14% taken by the ten largest. The sequencing input was naive CD4+ T cells sorted from blood. Specified subset: CD45RA+ positively selected. These receptors originate from a man between 18 and 29 years old in good health.

This sequence joins TRBV6-1 and TRBJ1-1, with 7 bases matching TRBD1. Germline V gene sequence: CDR1 MNHNS, CDR2 SASEGT. The CDR3 extends over 13 amino acids. J gave up 5 bases and V 6 bases, and 6 bases lay outside the gene matches. The chain's CDR3 is CASSRQGETEAFF. The DNA of the CDR3 is TGTGCCAGCAGCCGACAGGGAGAGACTGAAGCTTTCTTT.

The V gene is TRBV5-1, the J gene TRBJ2-5; no definite D call. Trimming took off 2 bases at V and 5 bases at J, with 7 bases between the two ends. CDR1 is SGHRS, CDR2 YFSETQ, per germline. The CDR3 runs to 12 residues. CDR3 bases: TGCGCCAGCAGCTTTGTTGGGGAGACCCAGTACTTC. Protein product: CASSFVGETQYF.

A note on this clone: Other DNA sequences from this sample encode an identical CDR3 as well. The J gene is TRBJ2-7, the V gene TRBV15, with unresolved D. CDR3 length: 14 residues. The V gene's germline CDR1 is LNHNV and CDR2 YYDKDF (reference sequence). V was pared by 0 bases and J by 1 base, with 7 bases between. CDR3 sequence (DNA): TGTGCCACCAGCAGAGAGGGCGGTTCCTACGAGCAGTACTTC. This gives the protein CATSREGGSYEQYF.

This clone was picked up one time. The genes are TRBV6-6 and TRBJ2-5; D not certain. The CDR3 has 14 amino acids. Germline-derived CDR1 and CDR2 are MNHNY and SVGAGI (reference sequence). V was pared by 0 bases and J by 6 bases, with 11 bases between. The CDR3 DNA follows: TGTGCCAGCAGTTACTCGACGACTGTACAGACCCAGTACTTC. It is translated as CASSYSTTVQTQYF.

The gene calls are TRBV13 and TRBJ1-2; a weak D match, TRBD1 (6 bases). Between the trimmed V and J ends, which lost 1 base and 11 bases, there was a span of 17 bases. The V gene's germline CDR1 is PRHDT and CDR2 FYEKMQ (reference sequence). The CDR3 totals 14 residues. This CDR3 is CASSLADRPLGYTF. CDR3 DNA sequence: TGTGCCAGCAGCTTAGCCGACAGGCCCCTAGGATACACCTTC.

The chain has TRBV11-3 and TRBJ2-3, with D unclear. Germline V gene data show CDR1 as SGHNT and CDR2 as YENEEA. The V end lost 1 base, the J end lost 5 bases, and 19 bases lay between the germline ends. The CDR3 is made up of 17 amino acids. The CDR3 reads CASSLGRVGSLGDTQYF. Here the CDR3 DNA reads TGTGCCAGCAGCTTAGGGCGCGTCGGGTCCTTGGGAGATACGCAGTATTTT.

Turning to this clone: Other DNA variants within this sample encode the same CDR3. The V call is TRBV11-3, the J call TRBJ2-3, with D perhaps matching TRBD2 (5 bases). Trimming stripped 1 base from V and 6 bases from J, with 5 bases between. This CDR3 spans 12 amino acids. Germline V gene sequence: CDR1 SGHNT, CDR2 YENEEA. CDR3 nucleotide sequence: TGTGCCAGCAGCTTAGGGGAGGATACGCAGTATTTT. Amino acid sequence: CASSLGEDTQYF.

The chain combines TRBV29-1 with TRBJ1-2; 7 bases match TRBD1. The CDR3 runs 16 residues. With V trimmed by 2 bases and J by 8 bases, 17 bases remained unmatched. The V gene's germline CDR1 is SQVTM and CDR2 ANQGSEA. DNA of the CDR3: TGCAGCGTTGAACCCCGCAGGGGGTCGGACCCTAGGGGCTACACCTTC. As protein: CSVEPRRGSDPRGYTF.

The genes are TRBV5-4 and TRBJ1-3; TRBD1 might be the D (5 bases). Germline V gene sequence: CDR1 SGHNT, CDR2 YYREEE (reference sequence). This CDR3 spans 16 amino acids. Trimming stripped 4 bases from V and 4 bases from J, with 18 bases between. The CDR3 spells CASSPQGRAGGNTIYF. In DNA form, the CDR3 reads TGTGCCAGCAGCCCCCAGGGCAGGGCGGGAGGAAACACCATATATTTT.

The rearrangement links TRBV7-8 to TRBJ1-2, with no clear D. Germline values: CDR1 SGHVS, CDR2 FQNEAQ. The CDR3 sequence is 15 residues long. Trimming cost V 5 bases and J 8 bases, with 21 bases left between them. The CDR3 loop is CASSTQLITPRGYTF. For the CDR3, the DNA is TGTGCCAGCAGCACCCAGCTGATCACCCCCCGAGGCTACACCTTC.

The genes are TRBV10-3 and TRBJ2-2; D is unresolved. Germline CDR1 and CDR2: ENHRY and SYGVKD. Trimming stripped 3 bases from V and 8 bases from J, with 19 bases between. The CDR3 totals 16 residues. This CDR3 reads CAISEGPTLRTGELFF. Written as DNA, the CDR3 is TGTGCCATCAGTGAAGGCCCAACCCTAAGGACGGGGGAGCTGTTTTTT.

Worth noting for this clone: Other nucleotide sequences from this sample produce the same CDR3. V usage is TRBV5-4 and J usage is TRBJ2-1, with D hard to call. The V gene's germline CDR1 is SGHNT and CDR2 YYREEE (reference sequence). The CDR3 covers 11 residues. Trimming took 3 bases from V and 6 from J, leaving 4 bases between them. CDR3 region: CASSSRNEQFF. CDR3 nucleotides: TGTGCCAGCAGCTCCCGCAATGAGCAGTTCTTC.